The source of this T cell receptor (beta chain) is a study of beta chain features in type 1 diabetes. Whole-study results and caveats: More deletions and fewer insertions at VDJ junctions were seen in type 1 diabetes patients. Over-representation of high TCR-expressing cells was a possible consequence of cDNA sequencing.

The entirety of the isolated RNA underwent reverse transcription, so expressed TCRB transcripts were sequenced. Sequenced by immunoSEQ multiplex PCR; TCRdb stores in-frame clones only, minus some. Among under 450,000 clones listed, more than 11% were seen once. Every donor provided one heparinised blood draw, which averaged approximately 120 mL. Points on this clone: Its specificity is not known.

CDR3 length equals 14 residues. This sequence joins TRBV21-1 and TRBJ1-6. TRBV21-1 counts as a pseudogene. The sequenced sample consisted of naive CD4+ T cells from blood. The sequence derives from a man aged 30-40 years in good health. The CDR3 here is CASKRVGVDSPLHF. In nucleotides, the CDR3 is TGTGCCAGCAAGCGGGTGGGCGTTGATTCACCCCTCCACTTT.